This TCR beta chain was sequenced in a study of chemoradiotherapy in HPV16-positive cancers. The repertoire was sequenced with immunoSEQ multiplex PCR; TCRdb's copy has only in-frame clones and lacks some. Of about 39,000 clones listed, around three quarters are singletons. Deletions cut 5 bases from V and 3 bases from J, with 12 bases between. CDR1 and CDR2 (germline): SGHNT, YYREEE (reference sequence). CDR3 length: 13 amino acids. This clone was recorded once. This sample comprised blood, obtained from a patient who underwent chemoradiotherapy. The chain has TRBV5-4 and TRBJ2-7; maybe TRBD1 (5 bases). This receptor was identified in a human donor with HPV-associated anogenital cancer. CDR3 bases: TGTGCCAGCAGAGGCACAGGAGACTACGAGCAGTACTTC. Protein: CASRGTGDYEQYF.